This TCR beta chain emerged from a study of blood T cells in healthy people across ages. To note about this clonotype: Its matching antigen is unknown.

It was with a sample-barcoded 5' primer and a J-beta primer mix that a second PCR of roughly 7 to 12 cycles was run. Using its own MiXCR run on the 5' RACE reads, TCRdb lists one record per CDR3 protein. The repertoire includes around 320,000 distinct CDR3 sequences, around 29% of them detected once, and 25% to 35% sits in the top ten. Each donor was a healthy Caucasian individual from Russia, aged roughly 6 to 95. Study-level findings and limits: Long-lived donors had more naive CD4+ cells and higher diversity than aged donors.

Trimming removed 6 bases from V and 4 bases from J; junction bases left unmatched: 16. The CDR3 spans 17 residues. CDR1 is MNHNS and CDR2 is SASEGT in the germline V gene. V gene TRBV6-1 combines with J gene TRBJ1-2; the match to TRBD1 covers 8 bases. Sequenced input: blood. The receptor was derived from a woman aged 65 to 85 in good health. The CDR3 here is CASSLGQALVGSYGYTF. The CDR3 coding sequence is TGTGCCAGCAGCCTGGGACAGGCGCTAGTTGGGTCCTATGGCTACACCTTC.